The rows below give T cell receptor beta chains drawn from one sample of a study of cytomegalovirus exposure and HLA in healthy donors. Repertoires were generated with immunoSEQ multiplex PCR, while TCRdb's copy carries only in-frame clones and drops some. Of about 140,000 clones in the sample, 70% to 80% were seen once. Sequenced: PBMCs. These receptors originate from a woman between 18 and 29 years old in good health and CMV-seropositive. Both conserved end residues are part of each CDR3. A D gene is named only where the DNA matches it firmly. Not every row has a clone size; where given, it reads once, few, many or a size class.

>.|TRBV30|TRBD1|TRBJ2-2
TGTGCCTGGAGGCAGGGGGTGCTTACCGGGGAGCTGTTTTTT
CAWRQGVLTGELFF
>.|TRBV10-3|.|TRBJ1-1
TGTGCCATCAGTGATTTGGCGGTAGGGGGAACTCTGAACACTGAAGCTTTCTTT
CAISDLAVGGTLNTEAFF
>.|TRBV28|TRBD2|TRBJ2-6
TGTGCCAGCAGTTTCCGGGGGGCTGGGGCCAACGTCCTGACTTTC
CASSFRGAGANVLTF
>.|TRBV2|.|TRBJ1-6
TGTGCCAGCAGTGAAGCGCTCGGGGGGAGTTCACCCCTCCACTTT
CASSEALGGSSPLHF
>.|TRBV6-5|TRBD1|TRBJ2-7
TGTGCCAGCAGTTACTATGGGACAGGGGTCTACGAGCAGTACTTC
CASSYYGTGVYEQYF
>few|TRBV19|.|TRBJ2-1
TGTGCCAGTAGTGCCCAGGGGTATGGCCACAATGAGCAGTTCTTC
CASSAQGYGHNEQFF
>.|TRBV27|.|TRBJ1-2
TGTGCCACTTGTTATCGCTACACCTTC
CATCYRYTF
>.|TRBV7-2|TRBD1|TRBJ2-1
TGTGCCAGCAGCTTAAGACAGGGACAGAATGAGCAGTTCTTC
CASSLRQGQNEQFF
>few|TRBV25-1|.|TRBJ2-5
TGTGCCAGCAGTGCCCGGGACAACTTGAGGGAGACCCAGTACTTC
CASSARDNLRETQYF
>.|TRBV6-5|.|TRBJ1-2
TGTGCCAGCAGTTACTCGAGTGCGGGGACCGGCTACACCTTC
CASSYSSAGTGYTF
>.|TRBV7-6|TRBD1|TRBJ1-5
TGTGCCAGCAGCTTATCGGCGGACAGGGGCAATCAGCCCCAGCATTTT
CASSLSADRGNQPQHF
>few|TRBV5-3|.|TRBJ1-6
TGTGCCAGAAGCTTAAAGAGATCCTATAATTCACCCCTCCACTTT
CARSLKRSYNSPLHF
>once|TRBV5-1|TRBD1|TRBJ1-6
TGCGCCAGCAGCTTGGCCGACAGGGGTAATTCACCCCTCCACTTT
CASSLADRGNSPLHF
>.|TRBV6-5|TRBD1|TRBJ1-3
TGTGCCAGCAGTGCAGGGGGAAACTCTGGCAACACCATATATTTT
CASSAGGNSGNTIYF
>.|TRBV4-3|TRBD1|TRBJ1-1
TGCGCCAGCAGCCGCTCCCCAACCGGGACAGGGACTGAAGCTTTCTTT
CASSRSPTGTGTEAFF
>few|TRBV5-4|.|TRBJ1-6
TGTGCCAGCAGCTACAGACAGGAATATAATTCACCCCTCCACTTT
CASSYRQEYNSPLHF
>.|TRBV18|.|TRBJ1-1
TGTGCCAGCTTAACAAGTCCTAACACTGAAGCTTTCTTT
CASLTSPNTEAFF
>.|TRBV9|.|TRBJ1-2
TGTGCCAGCAGTCTGGGTGGAGGGGGCTACACCTTC
CASSLGGGGYTF
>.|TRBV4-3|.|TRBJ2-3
TGCGCCAGCAGCCAAGGAGGCGCTTCCACAGATACGCAGTATTTT
CASSQGGASTDTQYF
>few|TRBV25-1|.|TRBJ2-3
TGTGCCAGCAGTGAACCGGTTTTGCGCACAGATACGCAGTATTTT
CASSEPVLRTDTQYF
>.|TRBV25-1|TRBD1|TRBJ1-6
TGTGCCAGTAAACAGGGGGCGAAGAATTCACCCCTCCACTTT
CASKQGAKNSPLHF
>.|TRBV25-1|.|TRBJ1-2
TGTGCCAGCAGTGTTGTGGGGCAGGCCCGCTACACCTTC
CASSVVGQARYTF
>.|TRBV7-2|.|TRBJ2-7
TGTGCCAGCAGCTTAGGAAGAGAGTACGAGCAGTACTTC
CASSLGREYEQYF
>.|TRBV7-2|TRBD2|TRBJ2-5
TGTGCCAGCAGCTTAGGGCGGGGGGGCCCAGAGACCCAGTACTTC
CASSLGRGGPETQYF
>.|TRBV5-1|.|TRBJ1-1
TGCGCCAGCAGTCCACTCAAGGGGGGGCTGGACACTGAAGCTTTCTTT
CASSPLKGGLDTEAFF
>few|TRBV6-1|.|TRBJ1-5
TGTGCCGCCCGCCCCACGACAGATAGCAATCAGCCCCAGCATTTT
CAARPTTDSNQPQHF
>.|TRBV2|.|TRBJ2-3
TGTGCCAGCACCCGGAGAAACTATCCACAAGATACGCAGTATTTT
CASTRRNYPQDTQYF
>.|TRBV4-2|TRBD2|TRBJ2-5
TGTGCCAGCAGCCACCCGTTGGCGGGGGGGCCCCAAGAGACCCAGTACTTC
CASSHPLAGGPQETQYF
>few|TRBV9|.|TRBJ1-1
TGTGCCAGCAGCCTCGGACAGATGAACACTGAAGCTTTCTTT
CASSLGQMNTEAFF
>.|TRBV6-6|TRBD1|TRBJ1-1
TGTGCCAGCAGTTCCGATGGGACAGGCAAGGACACTGAAGCTTTCTTT
CASSSDGTGKDTEAFF
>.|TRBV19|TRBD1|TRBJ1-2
TGTGCCAGTACCGCGGGACAGCGTAACTATGGCTACACCTTC
CASTAGQRNYGYTF
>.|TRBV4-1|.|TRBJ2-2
TGCGCCAGCAGCCGGGCAGAGAACACCGGGGAGCTGTTTTTT
CASSRAENTGELFF
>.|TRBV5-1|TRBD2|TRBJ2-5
TGCGCCAGCAGCCGGGGACTAGCGGGGGGACTCATTATCCAAGAGACCCAGTACTTC
CASSRGLAGGLIIQETQYF
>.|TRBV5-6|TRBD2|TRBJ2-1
TGTGCCAGCAGCTTGGGGCTAGCGGGGTACGAGCAGTTCTTC
CASSLGLAGYEQFF
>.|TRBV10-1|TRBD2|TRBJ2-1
TGCGCCAGCAGTGAGACCCGACTAGCGGGGGCCTACAATGAGCAGTTCTTC
CASSETRLAGAYNEQFF